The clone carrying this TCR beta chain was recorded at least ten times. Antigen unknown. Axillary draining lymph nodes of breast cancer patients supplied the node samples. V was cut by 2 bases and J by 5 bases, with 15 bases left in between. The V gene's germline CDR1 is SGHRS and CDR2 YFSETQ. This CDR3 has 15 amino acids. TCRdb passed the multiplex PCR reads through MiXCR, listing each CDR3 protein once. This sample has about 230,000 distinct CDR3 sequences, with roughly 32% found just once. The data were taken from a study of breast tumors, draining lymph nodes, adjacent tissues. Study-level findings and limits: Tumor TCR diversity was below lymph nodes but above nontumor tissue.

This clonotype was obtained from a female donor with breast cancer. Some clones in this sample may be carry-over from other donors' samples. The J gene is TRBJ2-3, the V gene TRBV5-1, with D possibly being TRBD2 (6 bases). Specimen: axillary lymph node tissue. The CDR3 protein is CASSFASLEGDTQYF. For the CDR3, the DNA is TGCGCCAGCAGCTTTGCTAGCCTGGAGGGAGATACGCAGTATTTT.